The 13 T cell receptor beta chains below come from one sample, sequenced in a study of glioma-infiltrating T cells after dendritic cell vaccination (dated by TCRdb to about 2016). The time point label, read with the paper, signifies: after dendritic cell vaccination, including at tumor progression/relapse. Library method: the immunoSEQ multiplex PCR assay. What TCRdb holds here is the immuneACCESS table cut down to in-frame rearrangements. Part of the clones is not present; checked against another copy, under half of the missing clones reflect an unresolved V gene, and the others are unexplained. Present in this sample are about 87,000 clones, roughly four fifths of which were seen just once. The top ten hold about 6.8% of the sample. Source: blood, taken after dendritic cell vaccination. These receptor sequences come from a human donor with glioblastoma.

CDR3 protein: CASSATQGTGELFF. The CDR3 region has the DNA TGTGCCAGCAGTGCAACACAGGGGACCGGGGAGCTGTTTTTT. The chain couples TRBV6-1 to TRBJ2-2; 7 bases line up with TRBD1. The CDR3 consists of 14 residues. Germline CDR1 is MNHNS and CDR2 is SASEGT. V gave up 4 bases and J gave up 5 bases; unmatched junction bases: 4.

The chain joins TRBV28 to TRBJ1-1; the D is unclear. The CDR3 runs to 10 residues. V was shortened by 5 bases and J by 10 bases, with 8 bases between the two germline ends. Germline values: CDR1 MDHEN, CDR2 SYDVKM. The CDR3 here is CASSSLVAFF. DNA for the CDR3: TGTGCCAGCAGTAGCCTAGTAGCTTTCTTT.

This clone was counted between two and nine times. J is TRBJ2-7 and V is TRBV2; tentative D call: TRBD2 (6 bases). Germline assignment: CDR1 SNHLY and CDR2 FYNNEI. The V end lost 6 bases, the J end lost 0 bases, and 12 bases lay between the germline ends. The CDR3 covers 14 residues. The CDR3 is CASRGDWSSYEQYF. The CDR3, as DNA: TGTGCCAGCAGGGGGGACTGGAGCTCCTACGAGCAGTACTTC.

The chain links TRBV5-6 to TRBJ2-6; 11 nucleotides agree with TRBD1. CDR3 size: 18 residues. The V gene end was trimmed by 6 bases and the J gene end by 2 bases; junction bases not matched to a gene: 10. In germline, CDR1 is SGHDT, CDR2 YYEEEE. The chain's CDR3 is CASKSSGTGGPGANVLTF. In DNA, the CDR3 is TGTGCCAGCAAATCTTCCGGGACAGGGGGGCCTGGGGCCAACGTCCTGACTTTC.

CDR3 loop: CASSIHDRLSGNTIYF. The CDR3 nucleotides read TGTGCCAGTAGTATTCACGACAGACTCTCTGGAAACACCATATATTTT. The J gene is TRBJ1-3, the V gene TRBV19; possible D gene TRBD1, 5 bases. V lost 3 bases to trimming and J lost 0 bases, with 12 bases between them. The CDR3 has 16 amino acids. Germline CDR1 LNHDA, CDR2 SQIVND (reference sequence).

J is TRBJ1-3 and V is TRBV30; D is unresolved. V gave up 5 bases and J gave up 8 bases, with 16 bases separating them. CDR3 length: 13 amino acids. Germline CDR1 reads GTSNPN; CDR2 reads SVGIG (reference sequence). The DNA for the CDR3 is TGTGCCTGGTCTAGGGCAGAGCGGGACACCATATATTTT. Its translation is CAWSRAERDTIYF.

V gene TRBV7-8 combines with J gene TRBJ1-1, with D unclear. The CDR3 is 14 residues long. V was trimmed by 2 bases and J by 5 bases, leaving 12 bases between them. CDR1 is SGHVS and CDR2 is FQNEAQ in the germline V gene. The CDR3 protein is CASSLLGRRTEAFF. The CDR3 bases are TGTGCCAGCAGCTTACTGGGGAGAAGGACTGAAGCTTTCTTT.

This chain joins TRBV5-1 and TRBJ1-1, with D perhaps TRBD1 (5 bases). The CDR3 is 13 amino acids. Germline V gene sequence: CDR1 SGHRS, CDR2 YFSETQ. Trimming took off 4 bases at V and 1 base at J, with 8 bases between the two ends. Here the CDR3 reads CASSRQGNTEAFF. The CDR3 DNA sequence: TGCGCCAGCAGCCGCCAGGGGAACACTGAAGCTTTCTTT.

The rearrangement joins TRBV5-1 to TRBJ1-2; D is possibly TRBD1 (6 bases). V was clipped by 7 bases and J by 2 bases, with 15 bases between them. The CDR3 loop spans 14 amino acids. Germline values: CDR1 SGHRS, CDR2 YFSETQ. The chain's CDR3 is CASGSTGTNYGYTF. As DNA, the CDR3 is TGCGCCAGCGGTTCCACAGGGACCAACTATGGCTACACCTTC.

This clone is a singleton in its sample. CDR3 residues: CATSRVQGYTEAFF. The CDR3, as DNA: TGTGCCACCAGCAGAGTTCAGGGCTACACTGAAGCTTTCTTT. The V call is TRBV15, the J call TRBJ1-1, with a possible D match to TRBD1 (5 bases). CDR3 length: 14 residues. Trimming cost V 1 base and J 3 bases, with 9 bases left between them. CDR1 and CDR2 from the germline V gene are LNHNV and YYDKDF (reference sequence).

The chain joins TRBV11-2 to TRBJ2-1; D may be TRBD2 (6 bases). V was pared by 1 base and J by 6 bases, with 16 bases between. The CDR3 extends over 16 amino acids. Germline CDR1 SGHAT, CDR2 FQNNGV. CDR3: CASSLGQYSGVNEQFF. The DNA of the CDR3 is TGTGCCAGCAGCTTAGGACAATATAGCGGCGTCAATGAGCAGTTCTTC. Variable domain in full (rest from reference TRBV11-2 and TRBJ2-1): EAGVAQSPRYKIIEKRQSVAFWCNPISGHATLYWYQQILGQGPKLLIQFQNNGVVDDSQLPKDRFSAERLKGVDSTLKIQPAKLEDSAVYLCASSLGQYSGVNEQFFGPGTRLTVL.

The rearrangement links TRBV30 to TRBJ1-6, with 7 bases aligning to TRBD1. V was pared by 5 bases and J by 10 bases, with 8 bases of the junction left unmatched. In germline, CDR1 is GTSNPN, CDR2 SVGIG (reference sequence). CDR3 length: 13 amino acids. DNA of the CDR3: TGTGCCTGGTCCCGGGACAGTAACTCACCCCTCCACTTT. Its translation is CAWSRDSNSPLHF.

Only a few counts were recorded for this clone. V usage is TRBV6-1 and J usage is TRBJ1-5, with TRBD1 matching over 7 bases. V lost 0 bases to trimming and J lost 4 bases; unmatched junction nucleotides: 9. The germline V gene encodes CDR1 MNHNS and CDR2 SASEGT. The CDR3 contains 17 residues. CDR3 in amino acids: CASSEAQPGGLNQPQHF. In nucleotides, the CDR3 is TGTGCCAGCAGTGAAGCGCAGCCAGGGGGTTTGAATCAGCCCCAGCATTTT.